The present TCR beta chain was sequenced within a study of T cells after yellow fever vaccination. Study-level results: On re-exposure, the response was weaker but peaked faster, at day 5 versus 15. At around 96% for CD4 and approximately 89% for CD8, most primary-vaccination clones showed up again after the booster.

TCR cDNA was made by 5'RACE template switching, adding a universal primer site and UMIs. TCRdb ran MiXCR on the 5' RACE reads and lists one entry per CDR3 protein. The repertoire has about 360,000 distinct CDR3 sequences, roughly 6.2% of them found once; the top ten carry about 15%. A word on this clonotype: Its antigen is still unknown.

The source was PBMCs, collected 5 days after the yellow fever booster vaccination. The TCR originated in a man under 40 who received the YFV17D yellow fever vaccine.

CDR3 nucleotides: TGTGCCAGCAGCACGACAGGGACCAAATCCGAAGCTTTCTTT. Amino acid sequence: CASSTTGTKSEAFF. The chain links TRBV7-2 to TRBJ1-1; 7 positions agree with TRBD1. The CDR3 is 14 amino acids. Per the germline V gene, CDR1 is SGHTA and CDR2 is FQGNSA. After removal of 5 bases from V and 8 bases from J, the junction contained 11 bases not matched to a gene.